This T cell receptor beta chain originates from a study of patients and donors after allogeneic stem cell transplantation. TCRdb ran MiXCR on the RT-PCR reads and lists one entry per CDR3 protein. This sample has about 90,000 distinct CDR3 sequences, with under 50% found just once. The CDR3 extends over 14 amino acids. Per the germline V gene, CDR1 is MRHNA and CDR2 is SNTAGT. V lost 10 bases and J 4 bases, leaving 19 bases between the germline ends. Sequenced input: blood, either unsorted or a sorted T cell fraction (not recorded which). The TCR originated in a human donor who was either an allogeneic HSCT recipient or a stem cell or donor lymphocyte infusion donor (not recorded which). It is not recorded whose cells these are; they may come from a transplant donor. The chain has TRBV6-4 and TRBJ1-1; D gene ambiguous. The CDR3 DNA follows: TGTGCCAACACCCAAGAGGCCGCAGTCACTGAAGCTTTCTTT. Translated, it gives CANTQEAAVTEAFF.